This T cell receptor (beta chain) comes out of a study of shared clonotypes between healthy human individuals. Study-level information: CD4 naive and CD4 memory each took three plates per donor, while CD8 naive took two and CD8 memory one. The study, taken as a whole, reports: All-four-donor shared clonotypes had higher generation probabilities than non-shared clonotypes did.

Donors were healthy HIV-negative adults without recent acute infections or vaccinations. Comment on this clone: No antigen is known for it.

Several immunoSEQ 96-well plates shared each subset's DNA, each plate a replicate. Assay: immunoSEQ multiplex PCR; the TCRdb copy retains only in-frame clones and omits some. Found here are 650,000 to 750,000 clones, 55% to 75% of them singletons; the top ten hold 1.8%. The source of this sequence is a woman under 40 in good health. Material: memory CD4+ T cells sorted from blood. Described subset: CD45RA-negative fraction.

The CDR3 sequence is CASSQDLGREAFF. As DNA, the CDR3 is TGTGCCAGCAGCCAAGATTTGGGAAGAGAAGCTTTCTTT. J is TRBJ1-1 and V is TRBV4-2; no clear D gene. The CDR3 consists of 13 residues. The V gene's germline CDR1 is LGHNA and CDR2 YNFKEQ. The V end lost 0 bases, the J end lost 8 bases, and 10 bases lay between the germline ends.